This TCR beta chain was sequenced during a study of beta chain features in type 1 diabetes. Study conclusions and caveats: Researchers report that Type 1 diabetes patients had moderately but significantly shorter TCRB CDR3s across all four CD4+ subsets.

Expressed TCRB transcripts were sequenced after all isolated RNA was converted to cDNA. The data were produced by immunoSEQ multiplex PCR, yet TCRdb's version contains in-frame clones alone and is incomplete. The sample holds 240,000 or so clones, roughly two thirds seen once. Worth noting for this clone: The antigen is undetermined.

Material for sequencing was naive CD4+ T cells from blood. The TCR sequence derives from a man in his thirties or forties in good health.

CDR3 sequence: CASSPRRAFGYTF. For the CDR3, the DNA is TGTGCCAGCAGCCCCCGACGTGCCTTTGGCTACACCTTC. The J gene is TRBJ1-2, the V gene TRBV4-2; D is unresolved. The CDR3 covers 13 residues. The germline V and J ends were trimmed by 4 bases and 7 bases, with 13 bases remaining between them. Germline V gene lookup returns CDR1 LGHNA and CDR2 YNFKEQ.